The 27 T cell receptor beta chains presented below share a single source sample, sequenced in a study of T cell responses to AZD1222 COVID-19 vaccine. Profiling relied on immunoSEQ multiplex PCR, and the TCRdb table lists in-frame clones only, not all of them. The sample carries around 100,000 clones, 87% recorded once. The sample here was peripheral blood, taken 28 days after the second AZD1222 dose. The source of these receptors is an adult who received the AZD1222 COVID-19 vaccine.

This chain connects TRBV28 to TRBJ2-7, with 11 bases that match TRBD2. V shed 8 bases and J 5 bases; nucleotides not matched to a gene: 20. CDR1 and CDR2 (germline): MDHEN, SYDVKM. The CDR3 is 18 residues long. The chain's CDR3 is CASGQVTSGNVGVHEQYF. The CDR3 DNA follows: TGTGCCAGCGGCCAGGTGACTAGCGGGAATGTCGGGGTCCACGAGCAGTACTTC.

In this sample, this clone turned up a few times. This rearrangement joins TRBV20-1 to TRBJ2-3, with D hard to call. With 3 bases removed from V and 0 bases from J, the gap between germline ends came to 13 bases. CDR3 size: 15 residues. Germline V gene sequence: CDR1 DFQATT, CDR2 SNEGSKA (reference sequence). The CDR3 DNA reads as TGCAGTGCTAGTCTCCCCGGATTTAGCACAGATACGCAGTATTTT. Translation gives CSASLPGFSTDTQYF.

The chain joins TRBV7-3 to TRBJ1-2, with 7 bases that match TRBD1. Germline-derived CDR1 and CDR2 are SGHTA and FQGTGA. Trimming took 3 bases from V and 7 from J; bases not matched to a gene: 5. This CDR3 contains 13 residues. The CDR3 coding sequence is TGTGCCAGCAGCTTGAGACAGGGTAGTGGCTACACCTTC. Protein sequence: CASSLRQGSGYTF.

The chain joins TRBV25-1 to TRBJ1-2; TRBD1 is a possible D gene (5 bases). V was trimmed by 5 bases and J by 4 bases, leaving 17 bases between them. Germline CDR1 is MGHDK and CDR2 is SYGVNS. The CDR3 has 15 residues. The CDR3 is CASSYAGGTVYGYTF. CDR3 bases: TGTGCCAGCAGTTATGCGGGAGGGACCGTCTATGGCTACACCTTC.

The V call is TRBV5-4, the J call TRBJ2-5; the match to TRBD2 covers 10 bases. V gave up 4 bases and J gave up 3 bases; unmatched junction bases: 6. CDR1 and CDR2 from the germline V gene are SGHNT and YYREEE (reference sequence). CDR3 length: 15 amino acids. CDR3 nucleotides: TGTGCCAGCAGCCCGGGGACTAGCGTCAAAGAGACCCAGTACTTC. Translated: CASSPGTSVKETQYF.

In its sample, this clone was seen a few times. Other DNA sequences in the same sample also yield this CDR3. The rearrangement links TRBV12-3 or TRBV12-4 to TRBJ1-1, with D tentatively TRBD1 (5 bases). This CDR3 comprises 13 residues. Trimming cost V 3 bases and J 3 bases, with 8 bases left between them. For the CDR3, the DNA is TGTGCCAGCAGTTTTGGGGGGGACACTGAAGCTTTCTTT. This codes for CASSFGGDTEAFF.

The CDR3 nucleotides are TGCAGTGCTAGTAACGGGACTGAAGCTTTCTTT. Amino acid sequence: CSASNGTEAFF. The genes are TRBV20-1 and TRBJ1-1, with D unclear. V was cut by 3 bases and J by 5 bases, with 7 bases left in between. CDR1 and CDR2 from the germline V gene are DFQATT and SNEGSKA (reference sequence). The CDR3 is made up of 11 amino acids.

CDR3 in DNA: TGTGCCAGCAGCTACCGAGACAGGAGCTCCTACAATGAGCAGTTCTTC. Amino acid sequence: CASSYRDRSSYNEQFF. V and J are TRBV13 and TRBJ2-1, with D possibly TRBD1 on 6 matching bases. The V and J ends lost 4 bases and 0 bases respectively, with 13 bases between them. This CDR3 has 16 residues. Germline V gene data show CDR1 as PRHDT and CDR2 as FYEKMQ (reference sequence).

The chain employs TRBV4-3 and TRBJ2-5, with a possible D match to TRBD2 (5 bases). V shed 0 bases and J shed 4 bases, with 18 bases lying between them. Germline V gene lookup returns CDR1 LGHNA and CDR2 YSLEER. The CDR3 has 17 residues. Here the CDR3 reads CASSQDLGGPGSETQYF. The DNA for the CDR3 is TGCGCCAGCAGCCAAGATCTGGGCGGGCCCGGTTCAGAGACCCAGTACTTC.

CDR3 in amino acids: CASSPRQGGETQYF. The CDR3, as DNA: TGTGCCAGTAGTCCTCGACAGGGGGGGGAGACCCAGTACTTC. The V call is TRBV19, the J call TRBJ2-5; 9 bases are a match to TRBD1. Germline CDR1 LNHDA, CDR2 SQIVND (reference sequence). The CDR3 has 14 residues. The trim removed 5 bases at V and 5 bases at J, leaving 6 bases unmatched.

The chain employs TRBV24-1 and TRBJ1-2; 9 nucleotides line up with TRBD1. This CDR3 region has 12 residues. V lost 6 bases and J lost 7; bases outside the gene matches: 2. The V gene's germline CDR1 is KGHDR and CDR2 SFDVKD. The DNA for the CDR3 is TGTGCCACCAGTACAGGGGGCGTTGGCTACACCTTC. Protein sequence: CATSTGGVGYTF.

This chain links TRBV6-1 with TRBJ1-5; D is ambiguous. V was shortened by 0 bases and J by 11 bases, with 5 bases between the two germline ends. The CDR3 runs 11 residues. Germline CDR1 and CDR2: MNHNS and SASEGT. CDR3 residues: CASSEALAQHF. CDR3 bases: TGTGCCAGCAGTGAAGCGTTGGCCCAGCATTTT.

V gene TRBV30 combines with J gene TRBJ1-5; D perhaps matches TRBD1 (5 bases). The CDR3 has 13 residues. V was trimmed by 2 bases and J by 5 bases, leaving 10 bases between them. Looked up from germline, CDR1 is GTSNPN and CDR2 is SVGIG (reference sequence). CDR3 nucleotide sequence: TGTGCCTGGAGTCCAGGGAAAGATCAGCCCCAGCATTTT. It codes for CAWSPGKDQPQHF. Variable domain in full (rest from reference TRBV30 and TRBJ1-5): SQTIHQWPATLVQPVGSPLSLECTVEGTSNPNLYWYRQAAGRGLQLLFYSVGIGQISSEVPQNLSASRPQDRQFILSSKKLLLSDSGFYLCAWSPGKDQPQHFGDGTRLSIL.

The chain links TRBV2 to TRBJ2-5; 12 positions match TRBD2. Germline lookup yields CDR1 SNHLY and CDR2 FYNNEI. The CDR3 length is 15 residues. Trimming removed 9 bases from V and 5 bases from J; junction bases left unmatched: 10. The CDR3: CARRRTSGNGETQYF. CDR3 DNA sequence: TGTGCCAGGAGAAGGACTAGCGGGAATGGGGAGACCCAGTACTTC.

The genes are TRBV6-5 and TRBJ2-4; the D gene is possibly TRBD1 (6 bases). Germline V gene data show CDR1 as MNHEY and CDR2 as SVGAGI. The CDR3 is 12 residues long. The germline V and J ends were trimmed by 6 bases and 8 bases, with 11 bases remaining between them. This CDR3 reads CASRSQGYIQYF. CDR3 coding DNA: TGTGCCAGCAGATCACAGGGTTACATTCAGTACTTC.

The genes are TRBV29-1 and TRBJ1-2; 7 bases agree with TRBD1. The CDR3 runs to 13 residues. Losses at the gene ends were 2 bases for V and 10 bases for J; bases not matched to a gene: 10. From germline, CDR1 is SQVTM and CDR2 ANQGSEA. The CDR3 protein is CSVEFRDSEPYTF. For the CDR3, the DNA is TGCAGCGTTGAATTCCGGGACAGTGAACCCTACACCTTC.

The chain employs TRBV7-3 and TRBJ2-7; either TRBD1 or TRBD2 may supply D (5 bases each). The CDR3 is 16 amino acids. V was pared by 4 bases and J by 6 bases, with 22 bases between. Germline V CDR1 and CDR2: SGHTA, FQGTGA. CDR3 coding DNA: TGTGCCAGCAGCTCTCCCGTAAGGGGACGCATAGGCGAGCAGTACTTC. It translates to CASSSPVRGRIGEQYF.

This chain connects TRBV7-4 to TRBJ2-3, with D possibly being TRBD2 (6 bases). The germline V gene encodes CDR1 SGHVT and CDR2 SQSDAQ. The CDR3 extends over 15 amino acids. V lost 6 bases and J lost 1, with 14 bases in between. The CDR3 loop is CASRVGLHCTDTQYF. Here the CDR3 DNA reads TGTGCCAGCAGGGTAGGACTACACTGCACAGATACGCAGTATTTT.

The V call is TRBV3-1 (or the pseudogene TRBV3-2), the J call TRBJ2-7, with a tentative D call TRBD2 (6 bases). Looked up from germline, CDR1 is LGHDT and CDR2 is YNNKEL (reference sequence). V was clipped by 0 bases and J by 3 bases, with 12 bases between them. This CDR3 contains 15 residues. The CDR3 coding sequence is TGTGCCAGCAGCCAAGACCCGGGACTCCTCTACGAGCAGTACTTC. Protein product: CASSQDPGLLYEQYF.

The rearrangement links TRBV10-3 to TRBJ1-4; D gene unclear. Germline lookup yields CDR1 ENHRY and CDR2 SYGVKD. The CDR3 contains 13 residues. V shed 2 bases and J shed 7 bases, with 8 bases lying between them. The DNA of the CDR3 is TGTGCCATCAGTGAGAGGCAAGGTGAAAAACTGTTTTTT. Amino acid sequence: CAISERQGEKLFF.

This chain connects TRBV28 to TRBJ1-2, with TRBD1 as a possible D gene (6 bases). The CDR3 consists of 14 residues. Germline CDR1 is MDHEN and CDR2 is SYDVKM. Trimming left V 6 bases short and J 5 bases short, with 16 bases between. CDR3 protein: CASRPSDSLYGYTF. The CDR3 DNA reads TGTGCCAGCAGACCCTCGGACAGTTTATATGGCTACACCTTC.

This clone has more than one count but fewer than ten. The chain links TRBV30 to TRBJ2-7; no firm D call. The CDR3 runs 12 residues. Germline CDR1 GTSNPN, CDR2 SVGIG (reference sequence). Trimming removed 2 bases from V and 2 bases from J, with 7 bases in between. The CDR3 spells CAWSRIPYEQYF. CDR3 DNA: TGTGCCTGGAGTCGAATACCCTACGAGCAGTACTTC.

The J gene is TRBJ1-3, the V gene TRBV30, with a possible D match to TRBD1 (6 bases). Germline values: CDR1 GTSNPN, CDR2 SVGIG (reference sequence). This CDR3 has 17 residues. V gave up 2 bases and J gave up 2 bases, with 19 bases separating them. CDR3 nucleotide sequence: TGTGCCTGGAGTCCCCGAGGGGGGGTGCGAACTGGAAACACCATATATTTT. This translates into CAWSPRGGVRTGNTIYF.

In DNA form, the CDR3 reads TGTGCTAGTGGTTTTGGGGGGAATCAGCCCCAGCATTTT. Amino acid sequence: CASGFGGNQPQHF. The chain carries TRBV12-5 and TRBJ1-5; TRBD1 is a possible D gene (5 bases). There are 13 residues in the CDR3. Looked up from germline, CDR1 is LGHNT and CDR2 is FRNRAP. V shed 3 bases and J shed 4 bases, with 7 bases lying between them.

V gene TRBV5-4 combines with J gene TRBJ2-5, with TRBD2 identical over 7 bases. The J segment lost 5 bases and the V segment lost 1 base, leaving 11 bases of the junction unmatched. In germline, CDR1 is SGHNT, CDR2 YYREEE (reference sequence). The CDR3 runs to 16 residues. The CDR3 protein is CASSLWRESTDETQYF. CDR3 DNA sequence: TGTGCCAGCAGCTTGTGGCGGGAGTCGACTGACGAGACCCAGTACTTC.

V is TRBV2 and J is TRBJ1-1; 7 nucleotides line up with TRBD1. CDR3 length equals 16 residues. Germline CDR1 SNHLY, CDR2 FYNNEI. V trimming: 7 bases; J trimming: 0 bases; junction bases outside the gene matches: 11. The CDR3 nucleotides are TGTGCCAGCATTGTAGGGGGCGCGGGAATGAACACTGAAGCTTTCTTT. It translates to CASIVGGAGMNTEAFF.

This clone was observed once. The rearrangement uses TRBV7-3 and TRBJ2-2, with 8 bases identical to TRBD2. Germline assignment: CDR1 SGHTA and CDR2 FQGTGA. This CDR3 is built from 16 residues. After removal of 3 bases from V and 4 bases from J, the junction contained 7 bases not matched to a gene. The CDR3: CASSFPGREGTGELFF. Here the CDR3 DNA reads TGTGCCAGCAGCTTTCCCGGTCGGGAGGGCACCGGGGAGCTGTTTTTT. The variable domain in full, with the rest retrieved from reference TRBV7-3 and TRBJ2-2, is GAGVSQTPSNKVTEKGKYVELRCDPISGHTALYWYRQSLGQGPEFLIYFQGTGAADDSGLPNDRFFAVRPEGSVSTLKIQRTERGDSAVYLCASSFPGREGTGELFFGEGSRLTVL.